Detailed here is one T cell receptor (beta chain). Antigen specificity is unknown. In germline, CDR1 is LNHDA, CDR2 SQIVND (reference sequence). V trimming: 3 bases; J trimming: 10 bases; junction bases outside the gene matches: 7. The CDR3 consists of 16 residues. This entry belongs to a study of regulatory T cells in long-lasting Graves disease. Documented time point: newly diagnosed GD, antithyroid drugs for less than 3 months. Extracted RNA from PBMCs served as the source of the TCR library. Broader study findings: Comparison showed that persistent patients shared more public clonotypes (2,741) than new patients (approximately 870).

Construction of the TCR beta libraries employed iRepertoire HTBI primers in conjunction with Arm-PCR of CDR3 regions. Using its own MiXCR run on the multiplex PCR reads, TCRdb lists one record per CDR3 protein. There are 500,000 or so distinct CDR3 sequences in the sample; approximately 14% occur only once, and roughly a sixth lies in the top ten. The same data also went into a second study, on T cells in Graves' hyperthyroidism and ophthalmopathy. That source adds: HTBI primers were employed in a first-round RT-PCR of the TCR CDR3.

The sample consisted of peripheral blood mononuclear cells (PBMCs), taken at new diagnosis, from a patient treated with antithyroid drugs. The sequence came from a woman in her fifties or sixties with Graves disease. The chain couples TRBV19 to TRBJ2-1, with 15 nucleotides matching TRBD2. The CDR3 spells CASSIQGLAGGGEQFF. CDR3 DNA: TGTGCCAGTAGTATTCAGGGACTAGCGGGAGGCGGCGAGCAGTTCTTC.